The 17 T cell receptor beta chains below all came from one sample that was sequenced in a study of blood T cell repertoires in COVID-19. Sequencing used immunoSEQ multiplex PCR; TCRdb keeps in-frame clones, though not all of them. This table has about 250,000 clones, around 90% appearing once. The sample consisted of peripheral blood. The receptors come from a man aged 25-40 years with COVID-19, enrolled during active disease.

V gene TRBV7-3 combines with J gene TRBJ1-1, with 8 bases aligning to TRBD1. CDR1 and CDR2 (germline): SGHTA, FQGTGA. V dropped 6 bases and J dropped 5; count of bases not matched to a gene: 8. CDR3 length: 14 residues. The DNA of the CDR3 is TGTGCCAGCAGGTTGACAGGGGTCAGGACTGAAGCTTTCTTT. This encodes CASRLTGVRTEAFF.

This chain joins TRBV5-5 and TRBJ2-4; the D gene is possibly TRBD2 (5 bases). Per germline, CDR1 SGHKS and CDR2 YYEKEE (reference sequence). V lost 1 base and J 7 bases, leaving 12 bases between the germline ends. The CDR3 loop spans 14 amino acids. For the CDR3, the DNA is TGTGCCAGCAGCTTGAGATTAGAGGGTAACATTCAGTACTTC. It specifies CASSLRLEGNIQYF.

V usage is TRBV10-2 and J usage is TRBJ2-7; 8 bases fit TRBD2. The length of the CDR3 is 14 residues. Germline loops: CDR1 WSHSY, CDR2 SAAADI. With 0 bases clipped from V and 9 bases from J, the junction kept 7 bases outside the gene matches. CDR3 residues: CASSESKLAVLQYF. DNA for the CDR3: TGCGCCAGCAGTGAGTCGAAACTAGCGGTGCTGCAGTACTTC.

The chain couples TRBV6-1 to TRBJ1-5, with TRBD1 identical over 8 bases. With V trimmed by 4 bases and J by 7 bases, 15 bases remained unmatched. Germline-derived CDR1 and CDR2 are MNHNS and SASEGT. The CDR3 is 17 amino acids. The CDR3 region is CASSGLQIDRGGQPQHF. CDR3 DNA: TGTGCCAGCAGTGGCCTACAAATAGACAGGGGAGGCCAGCCCCAGCATTTT.

The chain combines TRBV5-5 with TRBJ2-7; TRBD1 agrees at 7 bases. V was pared by 6 bases and J by 3 bases, with 12 bases of the junction left unmatched. The germline V gene has CDR1 SGHKS and CDR2 YYEKEE (reference sequence). The CDR3 runs 15 residues. Here the CDR3 reads CASTQSPGQNYEQYF. CDR3 DNA: TGTGCCAGCACCCAATCCCCGGGACAGAACTACGAGCAGTACTTC.

The V gene is TRBV27, the J gene TRBJ2-7, with 7 positions matching TRBD1. Germline V gene lookup returns CDR1 MNHEY and CDR2 SMNVEV (reference sequence). With 4 bases clipped from V and 3 bases from J, the junction kept 6 bases outside the gene matches. This CDR3 spans 14 amino acids. The CDR3 loop reads CASSSTTGIYEQYF. The CDR3 nucleotides read TGTGCCAGCAGTTCCACGACAGGGATCTACGAGCAGTACTTC.

V is TRBV6-6 and J is TRBJ1-1; D gene ambiguous. V was trimmed by 0 bases and J by 9 bases, leaving 14 bases between them. Germline V gives CDR1 MNHNY, CDR2 SVGAGI (reference sequence). The CDR3 is made up of 14 amino acids. CDR3 bases: TGTGCCAGCAGTTACTCGACGAGCGAGTTTCAAGCTTTCTTT. Its protein is CASSYSTSEFQAFF.

The V gene is TRBV28, the J gene TRBJ1-2; maybe TRBD1 (6 bases). Trimming took 3 bases from V and 7 from J, leaving 15 bases between them. CDR1 MDHEN and CDR2 SYDVKM come from the germline V gene. The CDR3 is made up of 14 amino acids. CDR3 amino acids: CASSLFYRESGYTF. The CDR3, as DNA: TGTGCCAGCAGTTTGTTTTACAGGGAAAGTGGCTACACCTTC.

The rearrangement uses TRBV3-1 (or the pseudogene TRBV3-2) and TRBJ2-5; 12 positions agree with TRBD2. Germline V gene sequence: CDR1 LGHDT, CDR2 YNNKEL (reference sequence). CDR3 size: 16 residues. The V segment lost 4 bases and the J segment 3 bases; nucleotides outside the gene matches: 6. The CDR3 DNA sequence: TGTGCCAGCAGCCCTCGACTAGCGGGGGTAAAAGAGACCCAGTACTTC. Its protein product is CASSPRLAGVKETQYF.

This CDR3 is CASSRNRGREKLFF. CDR3 in DNA: TGTGCCAGCTCACGCAACAGGGGCAGAGAAAAACTGTTTTTT. The chain recombines TRBV18 with TRBJ1-4; 7 bases fit TRBD1. This CDR3 is built from 14 residues. V dropped 4 bases and J dropped 8; count of bases not matched to a gene: 7. Germline CDR1 is KGHSH and CDR2 is LQKENI.

The CDR3: CASSYGAGAYNEQFF. CDR3 DNA: TGTGCCAGCAGTTACGGGGCAGGGGCCTACAATGAGCAGTTCTTC. The chain joins TRBV6-5 to TRBJ2-1; perhaps TRBD1 as D (6 bases). Germline V CDR1 and CDR2: MNHEY, SVGAGI. The CDR3 is 15 amino acids. Deletions cut 2 bases from V and 2 bases from J, with 10 bases between.

J is TRBJ1-2 and V is TRBV12-3 or TRBV12-4; possibly TRBD1 for D (5 bases). The V end lost 6 bases, the J end lost 8 bases, and 13 bases lay between the germline ends. The CDR3 totals 12 residues. In DNA form, the CDR3 reads TGTGCCAGCAGGACAGTGGCGAAAGGCTACACCTTC. It encodes CASRTVAKGYTF.

The chain couples TRBV5-4 to TRBJ1-1, with TRBD1 matching 7 bases. Looked up from germline, CDR1 is SGHNT and CDR2 is YYREEE (reference sequence). This CDR3 has 14 amino acids. V shed 3 bases and J 5 bases; nucleotides not matched to a gene: 7. The DNA of the CDR3 is TGTGCCAGCAGCTCGCCGGGACAGTTAACTGAAGCTTTCTTT. Amino acid sequence: CASSSPGQLTEAFF.

The chain links TRBV7-2 to TRBJ2-7, with a weak D call TRBD1 (7 bases). The CDR3 contains 13 residues. Trimming stripped 3 bases from V and 5 bases from J, with 11 bases between. From germline, CDR1 is SGHTA and CDR2 FQGNSA. The chain's CDR3 is CASSLAGGNEQYF. CDR3 coding DNA: TGTGCCAGCAGCTTGGCAGGGGGGAACGAGCAGTACTTC.

This clone was seen just once. The gene calls are TRBV5-6 and TRBJ2-4, with D perhaps TRBD1 (6 bases). The CDR3 is 14 amino acids. V lost 2 bases and J 6 bases, leaving 12 bases between the germline ends. The germline V gene encodes CDR1 SGHDT and CDR2 YYEEEE. The CDR3 DNA sequence: TGTGCCAGCAGCTTACAGGGCTCGGGAAACATTCAGTACTTC. Translated: CASSLQGSGNIQYF.

V and J are TRBV18 and TRBJ2-1; TRBD1 matches 7 bases. J lost 9 bases, V lost 4 bases, and 6 bases had no gene match. The CDR3 has 13 residues. The germline gives CDR1 KGHSH, CDR2 LQKENI. The DNA of the CDR3 is TGTGCCAGCTCACAAGGGACAGCCCGTGAGCAGTTCTTC. This codes for CASSQGTAREQFF.

The V and J genes are TRBV10-3 and TRBJ1-6, with 11 bases matching TRBD1. Trimming cost V 3 bases and J 8 bases; bases outside gene matches: 9. This CDR3 has 17 residues. CDR1 and CDR2 from the germline V gene are ENHRY and SYGVKD. The CDR3 sequence is CAISDPGDRGIDSPLHF. The CDR3 DNA follows: TGTGCCATCAGTGACCCCGGGGACAGGGGGATTGATTCACCCCTCCACTTT.